This T cell receptor beta chain was sequenced in a study of cytotoxic CD8 clonotypes in ibrutinib-treated CLL. General study results and limits: Timing of sampling differed between sustained-remission and progressing patients.

Germline V gene lookup returns CDR1 SGHRS and CDR2 YFSETQ. CDR3 length: 19 residues. The V gene end was trimmed by 2 bases and the J gene end by 6 bases; junction bases not matched to a gene: 17. As regards this clone: Its specificity is not known.

Assay used: immunoSEQ multiplex PCR; TCRdb lists only in-frame clones, some missing. The sample lists 100,000 to 150,000 clones, around 85% occurring once. The TCR was taken from a human donor with chronic lymphocytic leukemia. This material consisted of PBMCs, taken after 24 months of ibrutinib treatment. This chain connects TRBV5-1 to TRBJ2-4, with 10 bases matching TRBD1. The CDR3 nucleotides read TGCGCCAGCAGCTTATCCCACCGGGACAGGGGACGCCTCAGAAACATTCAGTACTTC. The encoded protein is CASSLSHRDRGRLRNIQYF.